These 14 T cell receptor beta chains came from one sample sequenced in a study of T cell responses to AZD1222 COVID-19 vaccine. The repertoire was sequenced with immunoSEQ multiplex PCR; TCRdb's copy has only in-frame clones and lacks some. This table holds roughly 140,000 clones, more than 75% found once. Here the sequenced sample was peripheral blood, taken 28 days after the second AZD1222 dose. The origin of the receptors is an adult who received the AZD1222 COVID-19 vaccine.

This clone has only one observation. The chain employs TRBV7-2 and TRBJ1-1, with D unclear. Germline V lookup: CDR1 SGHTA, CDR2 FQGNSA. V lost 5 bases and J lost 5, with 15 bases in between. The CDR3 consists of 14 residues. The CDR3 nucleotides read TGTGCCAGCAGCCCTGTTTCGGTGGTTACTGAAGCTTTCTTT. The encoded protein is CASSPVSVVTEAFF. Supplemented by reference TRBV7-2 and TRBJ1-1, the full variable domain reads GAGVSQSPSNKVTEKGKDVELRCDPISGHTALYWYRQSLGQGLEFLIYFQGNSAPDKSGLPSDRFSAERTGGSVSTLTIQRTQQEDSAVYLCASSPVSVVTEAFFGQGTRLTVV.

The chain links TRBV4-1 to TRBJ1-5; no clear D gene. The germline V gene has CDR1 MGHRA and CDR2 YSYEKL. The ends were cut back, 0 bases at V and 6 bases at J, with 9 bases in the middle. The CDR3 totals 14 residues. DNA of the CDR3: TGCGCCAGCAGCCAAGAAGGGTTGGCTCAGCCCCAGCATTTT. This codes for CASSQEGLAQPQHF.

V usage is TRBV2 and J usage is TRBJ2-1, with D tentatively TRBD1 (6 bases). In germline, CDR1 is SNHLY, CDR2 FYNNEI. This CDR3 spans 13 amino acids. V shed 8 bases and J shed 9 bases, with 17 bases lying between them. Written as DNA, the CDR3 is TGTGCCAGCCATAGGGACACTACAGGTGAGCAGTTCTTC. It specifies CASHRDTTGEQFF.

The chain recombines TRBV12-3 or TRBV12-4 with TRBJ1-1; D remains unclear. The germline V and J ends were trimmed by 7 bases and 6 bases, with 15 bases remaining between them. There are 13 residues in the CDR3. For the CDR3, the DNA is TGTGCCAGCACCCCAATAGGAGGCGCTGAAGCTTTCTTT. Amino acid sequence: CASTPIGGAEAFF.

The chain recombines TRBV18 with TRBJ1-5, with 9 bases lining up with TRBD1. Germline V gene sequence: CDR1 KGHSH, CDR2 LQKENI. V trimming: 3 bases; J trimming: 2 bases; junction bases outside the gene matches: 2. The CDR3 runs 15 residues. The CDR3 protein is CASSPGQGGNQPQHF. The CDR3 DNA reads as TGTGCCAGCTCACCGGGACAGGGCGGCAATCAGCCCCAGCATTTT.

The chain couples TRBV9 to TRBJ1-2; 8 bases line up with TRBD1. The J segment lost 2 bases and the V segment lost 3 bases, leaving 9 bases of the junction unmatched. CDR3 length equals 16 residues. The germline gives CDR1 SGDLS, CDR2 YYNGEE. The CDR3 DNA follows: TGTGCCAGCAGCGCTCAATCGCGGACAGGGAACTATGGCTACACCTTC. Translating it yields CASSAQSRTGNYGYTF.

The chain couples TRBV13 to TRBJ2-1, with TRBD2 matching over 11 bases. The J segment lost 5 bases and the V segment lost 7 bases, leaving 7 bases of the junction unmatched. The CDR3 totals 15 residues. Germline V gene data show CDR1 as PRHDT and CDR2 as FYEKMQ (reference sequence). The CDR3 DNA is TGTGCCAGCACCCGACCGGGACTAGCGGACAATGAGCAGTTCTTC. Residues: CASTRPGLADNEQFF.

J is TRBJ2-5 and V is TRBV29-1, with TRBD2 identical over 8 bases. Unmatched junction bases numbered 3, after V lost 6 bases and J lost 3 bases. Germline V gives CDR1 SQVTM, CDR2 ANQGSEA. The CDR3 extends over 12 amino acids. Here the CDR3 DNA reads TGCAGCGTCCGTAGCGGGAAAGAGACCCAGTACTTC. Protein sequence: CSVRSGKETQYF.

The V call is TRBV12-3 or TRBV12-4, the J call TRBJ1-5; D remains unclear. With 5 bases removed from V and 9 bases from J, the gap between germline ends came to 14 bases. The CDR3 spans 13 residues. The CDR3 sequence is CASSSQSFGPQHF. In DNA form, the CDR3 reads TGTGCCAGCAGTAGTCAATCCTTCGGGCCCCAGCATTTT.

The rearrangement links TRBV27 to TRBJ2-1; TRBD2 matches 8 bases. Germline trimming cut 5 bases from V and 9 bases from J; bases unmatched to any gene: 12. This CDR3 contains 15 residues. Germline V gene data show CDR1 as MNHEY and CDR2 as SMNVEV (reference sequence). The CDR3 bases are TGTGCCAGCAGTCCCTTGGGGCTAGCGGGTTCTGAGCAGTTCTTC. Its protein product is CASSPLGLAGSEQFF.

The chain employs TRBV7-9 and TRBJ1-2; TRBD1 aligns across 7 bases. There are 13 residues in the CDR3. Trimming cost V 3 bases and J 5 bases; bases outside gene matches: 3. The V gene's germline CDR1 is SEHNR and CDR2 FQNEAQ (reference sequence). CDR3 nucleotides: TGTGCCAGCAGCTTTGCAGGGGGATATGGCTACACCTTC. Translated, it gives CASSFAGGYGYTF. The entire variable domain, with the rest obtained from reference TRBV7-9 and TRBJ1-2, is as follows: DTGVSQNPRHKITKRGQNVTFRCDPISEHNRLYWYRQTLGQGPEFLTYFQNEAQLEKSRLLSDRFSAERPKGSFSTLEIQRTEQGDSAMYLCASSFAGGYGYTFGSGTRLTVV.

The sample holds one count of this clone. The V call is TRBV28, the J call TRBJ1-1, with a weak D call TRBD1 (5 bases). The V gene lost 5 bases and the J gene lost 0 bases, with 22 bases spanning the gap. CDR3 length: 18 residues. CDR1 is MDHEN, CDR2 SYDVKM, per germline. CDR3 nucleotide sequence: TGTGCCAGCAGTCCGCCCGGGGGGATGAGGGTGATGAACACTGAAGCTTTCTTT. Protein: CASSPPGGMRVMNTEAFF.

This clone has only a few counts. This chain uses TRBV7-2 with TRBJ2-2; TRBD2 matches at 12 bases. The CDR3 consists of 14 residues. CDR1 and CDR2 from the germline V gene are SGHTA and FQGNSA. J lost 8 bases, V lost 6 bases, and 4 bases had no gene match. CDR3 protein: CASRPGTSGGELFF. The CDR3 DNA reads TGTGCCAGCAGGCCCGGGACTAGCGGGGGGGAGCTGTTTTTT.

The chain combines TRBV3-1 (or the pseudogene TRBV3-2) with TRBJ2-7; D is uncertain. Trimming stripped 6 bases from V and 8 bases from J, with 8 bases between. This CDR3 has 10 amino acids. CDR1 and CDR2 (germline): LGHDT, YNNKEL (reference sequence). The CDR3 sequence: CASSSSKQYF. CDR3 sequence (DNA): TGTGCCAGCAGTTCCAGCAAGCAGTACTTC.